This entry concerns a single T cell receptor (beta chain). No antigen is known for it. TCRdb's table, derived via immunoSEQ multiplex PCR, lists solely in-frame clones and lacks some. Of 2,500,000 or so clones listed, over 85% were seen once; the top ten hold 0.35% to 0.45%. CDR3 size: 13 residues. Germline assignment: CDR1 SGHTA and CDR2 FQGNSA. V dropped 3 bases and J dropped 3 bases, with 9 bases sitting between them. The data were taken from a study of shared clonotypes between healthy human individuals. Findings and caveats of the study: What limited the represented genetic and exposure-history diversity was the small number of donors. A reduction in generation probabilities was seen for non-shared clonotypes relative to those shared by all four donors.

The sample taken for sequencing was naive CD4+ T cells from PBMCs. Described subset: CD45RA+ positively selected. The sequence was obtained from a man between 18 and 35 years old in good health. Some clones in this sample may be carry-over from other donors' samples. V is TRBV7-2 and J is TRBJ2-7; D ambiguous. The CDR3 region has the DNA TGTGCCAGCAGCTTCTTGCCAAGCTACGAGCAGTACTTC. Translating it yields CASSFLPSYEQYF.